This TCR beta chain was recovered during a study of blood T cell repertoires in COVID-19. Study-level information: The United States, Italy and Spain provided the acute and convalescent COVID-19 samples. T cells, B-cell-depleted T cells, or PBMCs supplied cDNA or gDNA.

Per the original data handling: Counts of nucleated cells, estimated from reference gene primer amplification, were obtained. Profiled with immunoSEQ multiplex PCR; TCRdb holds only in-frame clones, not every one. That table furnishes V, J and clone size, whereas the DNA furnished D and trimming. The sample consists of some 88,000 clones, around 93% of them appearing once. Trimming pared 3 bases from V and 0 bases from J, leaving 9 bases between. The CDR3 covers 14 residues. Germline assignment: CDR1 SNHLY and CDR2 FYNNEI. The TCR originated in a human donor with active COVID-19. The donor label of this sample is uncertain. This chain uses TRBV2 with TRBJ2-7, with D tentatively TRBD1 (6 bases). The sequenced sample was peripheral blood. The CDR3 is CASSEGAPSYEQYF. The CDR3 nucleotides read TGTGCCAGCAGTGAGGGGGCCCCCTCCTACGAGCAGTACTTC.